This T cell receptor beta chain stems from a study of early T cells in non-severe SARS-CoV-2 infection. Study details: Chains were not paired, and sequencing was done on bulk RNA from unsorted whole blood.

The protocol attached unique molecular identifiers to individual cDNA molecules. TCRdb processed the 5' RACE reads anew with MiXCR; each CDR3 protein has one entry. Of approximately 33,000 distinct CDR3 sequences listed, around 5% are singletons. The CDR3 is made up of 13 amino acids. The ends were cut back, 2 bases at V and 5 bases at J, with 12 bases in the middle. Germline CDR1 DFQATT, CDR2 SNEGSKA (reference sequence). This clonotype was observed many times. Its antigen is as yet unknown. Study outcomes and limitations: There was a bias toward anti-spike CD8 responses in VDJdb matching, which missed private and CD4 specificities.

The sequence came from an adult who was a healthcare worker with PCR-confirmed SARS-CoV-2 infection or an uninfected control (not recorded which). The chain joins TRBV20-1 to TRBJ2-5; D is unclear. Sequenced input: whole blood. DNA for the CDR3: TGCAGTGCTAGACCCGCTAAAGACGAGACCCAGTACTTC. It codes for CSARPAKDETQYF.